This T cell receptor (beta chain) was captured by sequencing in a study of blood T cells in healthy people across ages. Points from the study as a whole: Diversity was higher, and naive CD4+ cells more numerous, in long-lived donors than in aged donors.

V was clipped by 4 bases and J by 1 base; unmatched bases: 1. CDR3 length: 15 amino acids. Sample-barcoded 5' priming and a J-beta primer mix drove a second PCR of about 6 to 12 cycles. TCRdb independently ran MiXCR on the 5' RACE reads; one entry per CDR3 protein. Of 600,000 or so distinct CDR3 sequences listed, 40% to 50% were seen once; the top ten hold under 30%. As concerns this clonotype: Its cognate antigen is unknown.

This receptor was taken from a man at least 80 years old in good health. What was sequenced was blood. The V gene is TRBV12-3 or TRBV12-4, the J gene TRBJ1-3; TRBD1 matches at 10 bases. The CDR3, as DNA: TGTGCCAGCAGTTCGGGACAGGGGTCTGGAAACACCATATATTTT. Encoded protein: CASSSGQGSGNTIYF.